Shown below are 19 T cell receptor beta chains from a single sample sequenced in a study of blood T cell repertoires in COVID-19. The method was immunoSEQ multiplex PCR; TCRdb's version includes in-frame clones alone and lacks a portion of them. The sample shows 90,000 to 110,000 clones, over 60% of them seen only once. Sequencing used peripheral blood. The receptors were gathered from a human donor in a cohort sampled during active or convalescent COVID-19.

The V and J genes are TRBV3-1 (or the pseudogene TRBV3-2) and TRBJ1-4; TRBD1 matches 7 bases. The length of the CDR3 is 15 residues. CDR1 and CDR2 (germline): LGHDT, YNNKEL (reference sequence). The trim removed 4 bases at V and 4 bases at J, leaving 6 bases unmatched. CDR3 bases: TGTGCCAGCAGCCCCGGCGACAGGGTTAATGAAAAACTGTTTTTT. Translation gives CASSPGDRVNEKLFF.

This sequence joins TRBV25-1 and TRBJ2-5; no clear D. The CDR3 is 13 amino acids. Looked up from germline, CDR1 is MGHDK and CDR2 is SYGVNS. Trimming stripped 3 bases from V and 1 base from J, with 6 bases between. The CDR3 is CASSDPGQETQYF. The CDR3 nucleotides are TGTGCCAGCAGTGACCCGGGCCAAGAGACCCAGTACTTC.

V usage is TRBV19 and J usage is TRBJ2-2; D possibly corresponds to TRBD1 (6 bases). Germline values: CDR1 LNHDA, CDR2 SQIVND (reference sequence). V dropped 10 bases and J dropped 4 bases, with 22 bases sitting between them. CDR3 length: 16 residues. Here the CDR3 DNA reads TGTGCCACCCAACTCGCGTGGGACAACCCCACCGGGGAGCTGTTTTTT. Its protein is CATQLAWDNPTGELFF.

The DNA of the CDR3 is TGTGCCAGCAGTTGGGGACAGGGGAATTACGAGCAGTACTTC. This translates into CASSWGQGNYEQYF. The chain recombines TRBV6-5 with TRBJ2-7; the match to TRBD1 covers 10 bases. V trimming: 4 bases; J trimming: 4 bases; junction bases outside the gene matches: 4. Germline V gives CDR1 MNHEY, CDR2 SVGAGI. There are 14 residues in the CDR3.

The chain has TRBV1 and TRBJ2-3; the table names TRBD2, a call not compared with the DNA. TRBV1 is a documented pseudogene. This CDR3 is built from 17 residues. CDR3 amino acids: CTSSQPGLAGPLDTQYF. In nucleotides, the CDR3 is TGCACCAGCAGCCAACCTGGACTAGCGGGGCCCTTGGATACGCAGTATTTT.

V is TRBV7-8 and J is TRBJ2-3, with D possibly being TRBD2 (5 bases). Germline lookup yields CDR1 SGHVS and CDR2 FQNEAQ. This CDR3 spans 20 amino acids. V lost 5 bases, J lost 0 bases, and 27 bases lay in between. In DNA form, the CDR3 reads TGTGCCAGCAGCCCCGAACCCCCGTTACCCCGACTACCCAGCACAGATACGCAGTATTTT. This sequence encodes CASSPEPPLPRLPSTDTQYF.

The CDR3 is CASSLAPRQNNEQFF. The CDR3 DNA reads TGCGCCAGCAGCTTGGCCCCCAGACAGAACAATGAGCAGTTCTTC. V usage is TRBV5-1 and J usage is TRBJ2-1, with D tentatively TRBD1 (5 bases). CDR3 length: 15 amino acids. V lost 0 bases and J lost 5, with 12 bases in between. The germline V gene has CDR1 SGHRS and CDR2 YFSETQ. Drawing the rest from reference TRBV5-1 and TRBJ2-1, the complete variable domain is KAGVTQTPRYLIKTRGQQVTLSCSPISGHRSVSWYQQTPGQGLQFLFEYFSETQRNKGNFPGRFSGRQFSNSRSEMNVSTLELGDSALYLCASSLAPRQNNEQFFGPGTRLTVL.

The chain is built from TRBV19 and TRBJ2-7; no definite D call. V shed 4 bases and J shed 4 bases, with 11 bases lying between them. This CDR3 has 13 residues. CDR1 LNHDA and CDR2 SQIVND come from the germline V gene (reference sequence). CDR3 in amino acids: CASSTLPLYEQYF. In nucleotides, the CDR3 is TGTGCCAGTAGTACTCTTCCCTTGTACGAGCAGTACTTC.

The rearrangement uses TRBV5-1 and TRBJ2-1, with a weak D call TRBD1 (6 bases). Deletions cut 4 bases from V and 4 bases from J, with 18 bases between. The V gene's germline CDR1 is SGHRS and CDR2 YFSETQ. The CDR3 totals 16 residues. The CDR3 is CASSLHLTGMYNEQFF. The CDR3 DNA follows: TGCGCCAGCAGCCTCCATTTGACAGGAATGTACAATGAGCAGTTCTTC.

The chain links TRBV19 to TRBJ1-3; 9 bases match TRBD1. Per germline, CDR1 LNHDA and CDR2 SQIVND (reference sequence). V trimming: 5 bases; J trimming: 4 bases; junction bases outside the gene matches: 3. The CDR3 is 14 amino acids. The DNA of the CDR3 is TGTGCCAGTAGTCTTGGACAGGGGGGAAACACCATATATTTT. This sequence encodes CASSLGQGGNTIYF.

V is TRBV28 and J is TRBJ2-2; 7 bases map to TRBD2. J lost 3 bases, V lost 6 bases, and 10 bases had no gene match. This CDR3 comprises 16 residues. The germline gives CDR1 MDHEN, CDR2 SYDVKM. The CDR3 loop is CASRVRGSLDTGELFF. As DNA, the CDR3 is TGTGCCAGCAGGGTGCGGGGGTCCCTGGACACCGGGGAGCTGTTTTTT.

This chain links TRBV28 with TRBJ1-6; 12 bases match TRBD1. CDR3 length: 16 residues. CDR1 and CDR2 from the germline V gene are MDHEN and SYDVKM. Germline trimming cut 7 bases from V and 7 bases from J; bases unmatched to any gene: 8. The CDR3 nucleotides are TGTGCCAGCACCTCGGGACAGGGGGCGGGCAATTCACCCCTCCACTTT. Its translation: CASTSGQGAGNSPLHF.

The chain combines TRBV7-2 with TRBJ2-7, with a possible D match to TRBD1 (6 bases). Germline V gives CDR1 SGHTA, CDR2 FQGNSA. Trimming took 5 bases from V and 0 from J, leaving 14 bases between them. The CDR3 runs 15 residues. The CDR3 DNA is TGTGCCAGCAGCCTTGACAGGCCATCCTCCTACGAGCAGTACTTC. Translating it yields CASSLDRPSSYEQYF.

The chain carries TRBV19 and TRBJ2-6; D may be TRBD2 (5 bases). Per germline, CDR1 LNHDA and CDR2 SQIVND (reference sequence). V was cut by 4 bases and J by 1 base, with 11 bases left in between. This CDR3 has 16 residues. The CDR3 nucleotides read TGTGCCAGTAGTAGGTCGAGGGATTCTGGGGCCAACGTCCTGACTTTC. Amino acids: CASSRSRDSGANVLTF.

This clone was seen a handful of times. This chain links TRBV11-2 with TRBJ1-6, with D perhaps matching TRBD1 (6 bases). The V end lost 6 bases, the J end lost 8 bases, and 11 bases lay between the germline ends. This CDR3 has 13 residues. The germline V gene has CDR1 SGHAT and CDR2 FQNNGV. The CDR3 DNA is TGTGCCAGCAGTTCCCACAGGGATTCACCCCTCCACTTT. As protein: CASSSHRDSPLHF.

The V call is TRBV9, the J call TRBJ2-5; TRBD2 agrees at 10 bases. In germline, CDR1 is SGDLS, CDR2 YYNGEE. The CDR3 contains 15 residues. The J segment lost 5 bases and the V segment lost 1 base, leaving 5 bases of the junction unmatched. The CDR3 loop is CASSVSGGAYETQYF. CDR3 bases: TGTGCCAGCAGCGTAAGCGGGGGGGCTTACGAGACCCAGTACTTC.

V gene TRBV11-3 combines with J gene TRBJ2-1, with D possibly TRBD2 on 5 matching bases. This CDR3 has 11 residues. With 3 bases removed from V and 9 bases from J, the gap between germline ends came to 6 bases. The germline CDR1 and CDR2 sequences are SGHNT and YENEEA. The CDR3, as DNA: TGTGCCAGCAGCTTCGAGGGTGAGCAGTTCTTC. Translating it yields CASSFEGEQFF.

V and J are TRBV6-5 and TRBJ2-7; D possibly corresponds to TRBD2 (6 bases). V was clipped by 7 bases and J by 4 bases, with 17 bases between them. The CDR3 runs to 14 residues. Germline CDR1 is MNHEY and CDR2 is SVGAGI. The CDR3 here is CASKMTRGAYEQYF. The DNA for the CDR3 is TGTGCCAGCAAAATGACTCGCGGGGCATACGAGCAGTACTTC.

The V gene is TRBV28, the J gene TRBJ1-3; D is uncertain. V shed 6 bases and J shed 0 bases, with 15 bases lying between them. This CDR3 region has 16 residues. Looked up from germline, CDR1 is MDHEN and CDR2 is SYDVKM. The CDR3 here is CASRPPGLTSGNTIYF. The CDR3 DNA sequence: TGTGCCAGCAGGCCTCCCGGACTAACCTCTGGAAACACCATATATTTT.